This passage covers 29 T cell receptor beta chains from one sample sequenced in a study of cytomegalovirus exposure and HLA in healthy donors. The PCR made use of 60 Vbeta and 13 Jbeta primers. Profiling relied on immunoSEQ multiplex PCR, and the TCRdb table lists in-frame clones only, not all of them. The table records 100,000 or so clones, under 80% of them present only once. Sequenced material: PBMCs. The receptors were gathered from a man aged 30 to 45 in good health and CMV-seropositive.

DNA of the CDR3: TGTGCCAGTATCCCGGGACAGGGAACCCCCCAGAATTACAATGAGCAGTTCTTC. This gives the protein CASIPGQGTPQNYNEQFF. The chain is built from TRBV19 and TRBJ2-1; 9 nucleotides match TRBD1. The germline V gene has CDR1 LNHDA and CDR2 SQIVND (reference sequence). Trimming at V came to 7 bases and at J to 4 bases, leaving 17 bases not matched to a gene. This CDR3 is 18 amino acids long.

The chain is built from TRBV19 and TRBJ2-1, with 7 bases fitting TRBD1. Looked up from germline, CDR1 is LNHDA and CDR2 is SQIVND (reference sequence). The CDR3 is 18 amino acids. V lost 4 bases, J lost 0 bases, and 12 bases stayed unmatched. As DNA, the CDR3 is TGTGCCAGTAGTAGCCCCGGCCTAGGGACAGCCTCCTACAATGAGCAGTTCTTC. It encodes CASSSPGLGTASYNEQFF.

The genes are TRBV5-6 and TRBJ1-1, with a weak D call TRBD1 (5 bases). Trimming took off 1 base at V and 4 bases at J, with 8 bases between the two ends. CDR3 length equals 13 residues. Germline CDR1 and CDR2: SGHDT and YYEEEE. The chain's CDR3 is CASSLWGFTEAFF. The CDR3 DNA follows: TGTGCCAGCAGCTTGTGGGGCTTCACTGAAGCTTTCTTT.

CDR3 in amino acids: CASSYSIGGYEQYF. DNA for the CDR3: TGTGCCAGCAGTTACTCGATAGGGGGCTACGAGCAGTACTTC. The rearrangement uses TRBV6-5 and TRBJ2-7; the D gene is possibly TRBD1 (6 bases). The ends were cut back, 0 bases at V and 3 bases at J, with 9 bases in the middle. CDR1 is MNHEY, CDR2 SVGAGI, per germline. The CDR3 has 14 residues.

V is TRBV7-9 and J is TRBJ1-1; 7 bases fit TRBD1. The CDR3 runs to 14 residues. Trimming took 6 bases from V and 0 from J; bases not matched to a gene: 4. The germline CDR1 and CDR2 sequences are SEHNR and FQNEAQ (reference sequence). The CDR3 sequence: CASRTGTMNTEAFF. The CDR3 nucleotides are TGTGCCAGCAGGACAGGGACCATGAACACTGAAGCTTTCTTT.

This clone was found a few times. This chain links TRBV20-1 with TRBJ2-5, with D hard to call. The assigned J gene may be wrong: the sequence end matches TRBJ2-7 better. The CDR3 covers 11 residues. In germline, CDR1 is DFQATT, CDR2 SNEGSKA (reference sequence). The CDR3 DNA reads TGCAGTGCTAGACTCCACTACGAGCAGTACTTC. Translating gives CSARLHYEQYF.

This clone occurred a few times. The CDR3, as DNA: TGCAGTGCTAGAGTCGCGGCGAGGGCTTTCTTT. Its translation: CSARVAARAFF. This sequence joins TRBV20-1 and TRBJ1-1; D gene uncertain. From germline, CDR1 is DFQATT and CDR2 SNEGSKA (reference sequence). The V gene lost 1 base and the J gene lost 11 bases, with 11 bases spanning the gap. The CDR3 runs 11 residues.

The CDR3 spells CASRPQGPSTEAFF. CDR3 nucleotide sequence: TGTGCCAGTAGACCCCAGGGGCCATCCACTGAAGCTTTCTTT. V gene TRBV19 combines with J gene TRBJ1-1; tentatively, D is TRBD1 (6 bases). V lost 6 bases and J 4 bases, leaving 15 bases between the germline ends. The CDR3 has 14 amino acids. Per germline, CDR1 LNHDA and CDR2 SQIVND (reference sequence).

The chain links TRBV2 to TRBJ1-2, with D unresolved. Germline V gene data show CDR1 as SNHLY and CDR2 as FYNNEI. The CDR3 spans 11 residues. CDR3 DNA sequence: TGTGCGAGCGGAGAGACTTATGGCTACACCTTC. Translated, it gives CASGETYGYTF.

The chain employs TRBV2 and TRBJ2-5; 7 nucleotides agree with TRBD1. The V gene end was trimmed by 2 bases and the J gene end by 5 bases; junction bases not matched to a gene: 5. CDR1 and CDR2 from the germline V gene are SNHLY and FYNNEI. The CDR3 totals 14 residues. The CDR3: CASSEYIRGETQYF. The CDR3 nucleotides are TGTGCCAGCAGTGAATACATCAGGGGGGAGACCCAGTACTTC.

This clone showed up just a few times. CDR3 DNA sequence: TGTGCCAGCAGTGAAATGTGGGGGGGCGTGGGAGATACGCAGTATTTT. Amino acid sequence: CASSEMWGGVGDTQYF. The rearrangement uses TRBV6-1 and TRBJ2-3; perhaps TRBD2 as D (7 bases). The CDR3 has 16 amino acids. Germline lookup yields CDR1 MNHNS and CDR2 SASEGT. V lost 2 bases to trimming and J lost 5 bases, with 17 bases between them.

This chain links TRBV7-2 with TRBJ2-1, with a weak D call TRBD2 (6 bases). Germline V lookup: CDR1 SGHTA, CDR2 FQGNSA. The CDR3 runs 14 residues. The V end lost 5 bases, the J end lost 2 bases, and 10 bases lay between the germline ends. The CDR3 DNA sequence: TGTGCCAGCAGCACCCCGGGGGCCTACAATGAGCAGTTCTTC. It translates to CASSTPGAYNEQFF.

CDR3 loop: CASMDGVGYEQYF. The CDR3 DNA sequence: TGCGCCAGCATGGACGGGGTCGGCTACGAGCAGTACTTC. The chain links TRBV5-1 to TRBJ2-7; D may be TRBD2 (5 bases). Looked up from germline, CDR1 is SGHRS and CDR2 is YFSETQ. The V end was cut by 6 bases, the J end by 3 bases, with 13 bases between. The CDR3 is 13 amino acids.

The chain joins TRBV4-2 to TRBJ1-2; D ambiguous. Looked up from germline, CDR1 is LGHNA and CDR2 is YNFKEQ. V gave up 4 bases and J gave up 5 bases, with 14 bases separating them. The CDR3 spans 14 residues. The CDR3, as DNA: TGTGCCAGCAGCCCTCCGACGGGAGGGTATGGCTACACCTTC. Translation gives CASSPPTGGYGYTF.

The V call is TRBV19, the J call TRBJ2-2; TRBD1 matches at 8 bases. CDR3 length: 15 amino acids. The ends lost 4 bases at V and 6 bases at J; junction bases unmatched: 7. Per the germline V gene, CDR1 is LNHDA and CDR2 is SQIVND (reference sequence). This CDR3 is CASSRRTGWAGELFF. The CDR3 DNA sequence: TGTGCCAGTAGTAGAAGGACAGGGTGGGCCGGGGAGCTGTTTTTT.

The rearrangement uses TRBV27 and TRBJ2-2, with 7 positions matching TRBD2. The germline V gene has CDR1 MNHEY and CDR2 SMNVEV (reference sequence). The CDR3 loop spans 14 amino acids. Trimming cost V 7 bases and J 0 bases; bases outside gene matches: 2. The CDR3 region has the DNA TGTGCCAGCACGGGGGGTGCGAACACCGGGGAGCTGTTTTTT. Amino acid sequence: CASTGGANTGELFF.

The CDR3 DNA reads TGTGCCAGCAGCTTAGGGGGGCTTATTGAAAAACTGTTTTTT. Its translation is CASSLGGLIEKLFF. The genes are TRBV7-9 and TRBJ1-4; D possibly corresponds to TRBD1 (6 bases). The germline V and J ends were trimmed by 1 base and 7 bases, with 10 bases remaining between them. In germline, CDR1 is SEHNR, CDR2 FQNEAQ (reference sequence). This CDR3 region has 14 residues.

V is TRBV7-3 and J is TRBJ1-2, with TRBD1 matching over 8 bases. This CDR3 has 14 amino acids. The V segment lost 5 bases and the J segment 6 bases; nucleotides outside the gene matches: 8. In germline, CDR1 is SGHTA, CDR2 FQGTGA. For the CDR3, the DNA is TGTGCCAGCAGCACCGGACAGGGTCAACATGGCTACACCTTC. Amino acids: CASSTGQGQHGYTF. The variable domain in full, with the rest retrieved from reference TRBV7-3 and TRBJ1-2, is GAGVSQTPSNKVTEKGKYVELRCDPISGHTALYWYRQSLGQGPEFLIYFQGTGAADDSGLPNDRFFAVRPEGSVSTLKIQRTERGDSAVYLCASSTGQGQHGYTFGSGTRLTVV.

Here the CDR3 DNA reads TGTGCCACCAGACAGGGGTGGTTGGGGAATTCACCCCTCCACTTT. Translated, it gives CATRQGWLGNSPLHF. The V gene is TRBV27, the J gene TRBJ1-6; 8 bases match TRBD1. Per germline, CDR1 MNHEY and CDR2 SMNVEV (reference sequence). This CDR3 spans 15 amino acids. V lost 10 bases, J lost 7 bases, and 12 bases stayed unmatched.

This clone is a singleton in its sample. Other DNA variants within this sample encode the same CDR3. The chain couples TRBV9 to TRBJ1-3; D is ambiguous. The CDR3 spans 14 residues. The V gene lost 0 bases and the J gene lost 0 bases, with 4 bases spanning the gap. Per the germline V gene, CDR1 is SGDLS and CDR2 is YYNGEE. In DNA, the CDR3 is TGTGCCAGCAGCGTAGGGAGCTCTGGAAACACCATATATTTT. Protein sequence: CASSVGSSGNTIYF.

This rearrangement joins TRBV2 to TRBJ1-2; 7 bases are shared with TRBD1. The CDR3 has 21 amino acids. The ends lost 0 bases at V and 4 bases at J; junction bases unmatched: 23. Germline loops: CDR1 SNHLY, CDR2 FYNNEI. CDR3 in DNA: TGTGCCAGCAGTGAAGCGCTTATCGGGCAGGGGGGTCCGCGGGGTACCTATGGCTACACCTTC. It translates to CASSEALIGQGGPRGTYGYTF.

V is TRBV6-4 and J is TRBJ2-1, with TRBD1 matching 7 bases. The CDR3 is 15 amino acids. The junction had 8 bases not matched to a gene; V was cut back by 6 bases and J by 3 bases. Germline CDR1 reads MRHNA; CDR2 reads SNTAGT. The CDR3 region has the DNA TGTGCCAGCAGCACCCGGGACAGTTTCTACAATGAGCAGTTCTTC. Translation gives CASSTRDSFYNEQFF.

The chain carries TRBV19 and TRBJ2-2; the match to TRBD2 covers 11 bases. The V gene end was trimmed by 6 bases and the J gene end by 7 bases; junction bases not matched to a gene: 7. CDR1 and CDR2 (germline): LNHDA, SQIVND (reference sequence). The CDR3 totals 15 residues. CDR3 DNA sequence: TGTGCCAGTAGCCCGATAGCGGGGGGGGTCGGGGAGCTGTTTTTT. Its protein product is CASSPIAGGVGELFF.

This clone has just a few counts. Here the CDR3 reads CASSSTGRYEQYF. CDR3 nucleotide sequence: TGTGCCAGCAGCTCGACAGGGAGATACGAGCAGTACTTC. The V and J genes are TRBV11-2 and TRBJ2-5, with TRBD1 identical over 7 bases. TRBJ2-7 matches the DNA end more closely, so the J call is doubtful. Germline CDR1 is SGHAT and CDR2 is FQNNGV. The CDR3 covers 13 residues.

The V call is TRBV4-1, the J call TRBJ2-3; 10 bases are shared with TRBD2. Germline values: CDR1 MGHRA, CDR2 YSYEKL. With 1 base clipped from V and 3 bases from J, the junction kept 7 bases outside the gene matches. CDR3 length: 17 amino acids. The DNA of the CDR3 is TGCGCCAGCAGCCAAGGTCTAGCGGGGGCTGGGACAGATACGCAGTATTTT. Protein: CASSQGLAGAGTDTQYF.

The chain has TRBV30 and TRBJ2-3, with D unresolved. The CDR3 sequence is 15 residues long. Germline CDR1 GTSNPN, CDR2 SVGIG (reference sequence). The V end was cut by 2 bases, the J end by 0 bases, with 12 bases between. The CDR3 nucleotides are TGTGCCTGGAGTCGAGGTGGAACTAGCACAGATACGCAGTATTTT. Amino acid sequence: CAWSRGGTSTDTQYF.

This clone was observed a handful of times. The CDR3 is CASSDIDSQETQYF. The CDR3 bases are TGTGCCAGCAGTGATATAGACTCCCAAGAGACCCAGTACTTC. The genes are TRBV2 and TRBJ2-5, with D hard to call. The CDR3 has 14 amino acids. V was shortened by 3 bases and J by 1 base, with 9 bases between the two germline ends. CDR1 and CDR2 from the germline V gene are SNHLY and FYNNEI.

The chain joins TRBV2 to TRBJ2-4, with 7 bases matching TRBD1. The CDR3 is 14 amino acids. CDR1 is SNHLY and CDR2 is FYNNEI in the germline V gene. Trimming took 5 bases from V and 3 from J; bases not matched to a gene: 4. CDR3 DNA: TGTGCCAGCAGTTTTACAGGGGTCAAAAACATTCAGTACTTC. This sequence encodes CASSFTGVKNIQYF.

This clone appeared once. The chain employs TRBV18 and TRBJ2-5; 8 nucleotides agree with TRBD1. The CDR3 length is 15 residues. Germline CDR1 reads KGHSH; CDR2 reads LQKENI. Germline trimming cut 0 bases from V and 5 bases from J; bases unmatched to any gene: 5. The CDR3 region has the DNA TGTGCCAGCTCACCACCCGACAGGGGAGGCGAGACCCAGTACTTC. Protein: CASSPPDRGGETQYF.